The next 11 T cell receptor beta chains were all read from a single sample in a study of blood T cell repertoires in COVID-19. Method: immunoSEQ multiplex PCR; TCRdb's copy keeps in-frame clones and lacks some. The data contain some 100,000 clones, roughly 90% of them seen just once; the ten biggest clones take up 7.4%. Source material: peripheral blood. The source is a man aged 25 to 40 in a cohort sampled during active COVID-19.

CDR3 sequence: CASSDLRGQPQHF. The CDR3 DNA sequence: TGTGCCAGCAGTGACCTGAGAGGCCAGCCCCAGCATTTT. This chain connects TRBV2 to TRBJ1-5; D call uncertain. Germline loops: CDR1 SNHLY, CDR2 FYNNEI. The length of the CDR3 is 13 residues. Trimming left V 3 bases short and J 7 bases short, with 10 bases between.

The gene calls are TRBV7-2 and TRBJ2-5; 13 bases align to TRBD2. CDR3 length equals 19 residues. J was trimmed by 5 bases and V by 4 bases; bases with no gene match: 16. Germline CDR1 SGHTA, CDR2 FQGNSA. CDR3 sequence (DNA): TGTGCCAGCAGCTCCCTCCCTCCCTCTACTAGCGGGGGGGCGGAGACCCAGTACTTC. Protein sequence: CASSSLPPSTSGGAETQYF.

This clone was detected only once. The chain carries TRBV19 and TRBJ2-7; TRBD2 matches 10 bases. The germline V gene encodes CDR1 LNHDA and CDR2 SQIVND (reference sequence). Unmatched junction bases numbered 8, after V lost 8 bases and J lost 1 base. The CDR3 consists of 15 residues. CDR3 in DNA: TGTGCCAGTGGATTGCGGACTAGCGGTTCCTACGAGCAGTACTTC. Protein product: CASGLRTSGSYEQYF.

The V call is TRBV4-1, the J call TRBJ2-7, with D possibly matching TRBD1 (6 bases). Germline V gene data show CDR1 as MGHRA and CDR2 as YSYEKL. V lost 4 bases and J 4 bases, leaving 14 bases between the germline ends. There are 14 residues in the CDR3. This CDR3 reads CASSRGQFKYEQYF. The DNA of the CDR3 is TGCGCCAGCAGCCGTGGACAGTTTAAGTACGAGCAGTACTTC.

In nucleotides, the CDR3 is TGCGCCAGCAGCCAAGAGACAGGGGGGTCCTACGAGCAGTACTTC. Encoded protein: CASSQETGGSYEQYF. The V gene is TRBV4-3, the J gene TRBJ2-7; the match to TRBD1 covers 9 bases. J gave up 1 base and V 0 bases, and 1 base lay outside the gene matches. Germline V gene data show CDR1 as LGHNA and CDR2 as YSLEER. There are 15 residues in the CDR3.

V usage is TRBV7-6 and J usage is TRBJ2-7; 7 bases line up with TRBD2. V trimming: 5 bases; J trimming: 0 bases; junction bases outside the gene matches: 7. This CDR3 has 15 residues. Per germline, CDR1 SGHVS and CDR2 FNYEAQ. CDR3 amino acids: CASSASSGSSYEQYF. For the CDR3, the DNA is TGTGCCAGCAGCGCCTCTAGCGGAAGCTCCTACGAGCAGTACTTC. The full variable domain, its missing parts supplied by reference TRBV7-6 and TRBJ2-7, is GAGVSQSPRYKVTKRGQDVALRCDPISGHVSLYWYRQALGQGPEFLTYFNYEAQQDKSGLPNDRFSAERPEGSISTLTIQRTEQRDSAMYRCASSASSGSSYEQYFGPGTRLTVT.

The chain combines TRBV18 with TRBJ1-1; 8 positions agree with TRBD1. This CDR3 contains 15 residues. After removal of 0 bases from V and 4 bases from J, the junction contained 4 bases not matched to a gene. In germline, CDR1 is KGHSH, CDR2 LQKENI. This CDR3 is CASSPPSQGATEAFF. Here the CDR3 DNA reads TGTGCCAGCTCACCACCGAGCCAGGGGGCCACTGAAGCTTTCTTT.

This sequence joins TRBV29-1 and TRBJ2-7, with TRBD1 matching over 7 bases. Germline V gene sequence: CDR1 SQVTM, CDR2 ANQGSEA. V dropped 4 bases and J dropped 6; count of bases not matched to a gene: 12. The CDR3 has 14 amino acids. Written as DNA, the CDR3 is TGCAGCGTTGTGAGCCTCAGGGGGTCCGCCGAGCAGTACTTC. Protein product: CSVVSLRGSAEQYF.

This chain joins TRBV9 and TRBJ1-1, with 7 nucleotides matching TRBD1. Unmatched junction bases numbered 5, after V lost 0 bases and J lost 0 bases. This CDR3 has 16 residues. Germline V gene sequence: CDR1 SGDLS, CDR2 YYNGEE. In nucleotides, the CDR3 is TGTGCCAGCAGCGTAGGGGGACAGCCGATGAACACTGAAGCTTTCTTT. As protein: CASSVGGQPMNTEAFF.

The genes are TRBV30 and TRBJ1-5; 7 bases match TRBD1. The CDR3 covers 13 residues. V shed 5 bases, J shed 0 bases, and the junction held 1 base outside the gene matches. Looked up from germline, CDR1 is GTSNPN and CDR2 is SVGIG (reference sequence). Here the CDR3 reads CAWGDSSNQPQHF. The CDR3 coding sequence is TGTGCCTGGGGGGACAGTAGCAATCAGCCCCAGCATTTT.

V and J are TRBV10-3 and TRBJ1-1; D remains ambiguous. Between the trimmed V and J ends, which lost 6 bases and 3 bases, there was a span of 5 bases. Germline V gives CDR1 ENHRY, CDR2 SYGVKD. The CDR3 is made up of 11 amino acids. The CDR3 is CAIRGDTEAFF. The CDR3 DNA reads TGTGCCATCAGGGGAGACACTGAAGCTTTCTTT.